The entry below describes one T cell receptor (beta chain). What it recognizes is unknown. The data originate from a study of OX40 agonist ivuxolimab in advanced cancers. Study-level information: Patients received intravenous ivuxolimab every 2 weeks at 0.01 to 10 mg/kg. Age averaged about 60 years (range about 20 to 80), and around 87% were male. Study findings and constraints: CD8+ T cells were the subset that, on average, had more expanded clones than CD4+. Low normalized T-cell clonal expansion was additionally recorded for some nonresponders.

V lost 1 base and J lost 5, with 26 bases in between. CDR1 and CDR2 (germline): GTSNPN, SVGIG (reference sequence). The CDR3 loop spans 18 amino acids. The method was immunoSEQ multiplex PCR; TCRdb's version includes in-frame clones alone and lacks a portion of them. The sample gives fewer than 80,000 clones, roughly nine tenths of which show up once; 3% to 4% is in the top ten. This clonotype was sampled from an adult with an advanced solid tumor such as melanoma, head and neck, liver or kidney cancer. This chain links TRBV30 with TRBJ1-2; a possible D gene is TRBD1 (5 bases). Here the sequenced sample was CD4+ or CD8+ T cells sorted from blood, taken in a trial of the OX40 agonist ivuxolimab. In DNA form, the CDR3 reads TGTGCCTGGAGTGCCAAGGGGCCAGGAGTAACCAAGGGATATGGCTACACCTTC. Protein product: CAWSAKGPGVTKGYGYTF.